This T cell receptor (beta chain) was captured by sequencing in a study of blood T cell repertoires in COVID-19. Across the whole study: Spain, Italy and the United States supplied samples that represented acute and convalescent COVID-19. Sources were T cells, B-cell-depleted T cells, or PBMCs; the material itself was cDNA or gDNA.

Original data processing: Reference gene primer amplification yielded estimated nucleated cell counts. TCRdb's table, derived via immunoSEQ multiplex PCR, lists solely in-frame clones and lacks some. D and trimming were read from the DNA, whereas the V and J calls and clone size are those reported in that table. Among 340,000 or so clones listed, 80% to 90% were seen once. The CDR3 loop spans 14 amino acids. Trimming removed 3 bases from V and 5 bases from J, with 16 bases in between. Germline V CDR1 and CDR2: DFQATT, SNEGSKA (reference sequence). The sample consisted of peripheral blood. V and J are TRBV20-1 and TRBJ1-1; no firm D call. The TCR comes from a man in his thirties or forties with active or convalescent COVID-19. CDR3 in amino acids: CSASPTDSRTEAFF. CDR3 DNA sequence: TGCAGTGCTAGTCCCACCGATTCGCGGACTGAAGCTTTCTTT.